These 17 T cell receptor beta chains were all obtained from the same sample, sequenced in a study of blood T cell repertoires in COVID-19. Sequenced by immunoSEQ multiplex PCR; TCRdb stores in-frame clones only, minus some. The table lists 100,000 to 120,000 clones, approximately 85% of them singletons. Specimen: peripheral blood. These receptors all come from a man in his fifties or sixties with acute or convalescent COVID-19.

The chain carries TRBV14 and TRBJ2-7; 7 nucleotides line up with TRBD1. Germline CDR1 is SGHDN and CDR2 is FVKESK. The CDR3 extends over 14 amino acids. The V segment lost 4 bases and the J segment 7 bases; nucleotides outside the gene matches: 10. The CDR3 DNA is TGTGCCAGCAGCCCCTGGACAGGCCCAGGAGAGCAGTACTTC. This gives the protein CASSPWTGPGEQYF.

CDR3 DNA: TGTGCCAGCAGCCAAGTGGGGACTAGCGGGGCCTACGAGCAGTACTTC. Its translation is CASSQVGTSGAYEQYF. The chain links TRBV4-2 to TRBJ2-7; 13 positions agree with TRBD2. Trimming removed 1 base from V and 2 bases from J; junction bases left unmatched: 2. This CDR3 region has 16 residues. CDR1 and CDR2 (germline): LGHNA, YNFKEQ.

The rearrangement joins TRBV7-3 to TRBJ2-2, with 10 nucleotides matching TRBD2. V shed 5 bases, J shed 1 base, and the junction held 10 bases outside the gene matches. Germline CDR1 is SGHTA and CDR2 is FQGTGA. This CDR3 spans 18 amino acids. CDR3 sequence: CASSPRASGGQNTGELFF. Written as DNA, the CDR3 is TGTGCCAGCAGCCCACGGGCTAGCGGGGGTCAGAACACCGGGGAGCTGTTTTTT.

This chain connects TRBV11-1 to TRBJ2-1; 16 nucleotides agree with TRBD2. CDR1 and CDR2 (germline): SGHAT, FQDESV (reference sequence). This CDR3 is built from 16 residues. After removal of 5 bases from V and 8 bases from J, the junction contained 6 bases not matched to a gene. This CDR3 reads CASSLGTSGRGDEQFF. The CDR3 region has the DNA TGTGCCAGCAGCCTCGGGACTAGCGGGAGGGGCGATGAGCAGTTCTTC. Based on the CDR3 plus reference TRBV11-1 and TRBJ2-1, the full variable domain is EAEVAQSPRYKITEKSQAVAFWCDPISGHATLYWYRQILGQGPELLVQFQDESVVDDSQLPKDRFSAERLKGVDSTLKIQPAELGDSAMYLCASSLGTSGRGDEQFFGPGTRLTVL.

The CDR3 DNA follows: TGTGCCAGCGCCACCAGGGCCTTAAACTATGGCTACACCTTC. This codes for CASATRALNYGYTF. The chain is built from TRBV6-6 and TRBJ1-2, with D possibly matching TRBD1 (5 bases). Germline lookup yields CDR1 MNHNY and CDR2 SVGAGI (reference sequence). The CDR3 has 14 residues. The V end lost 8 bases, the J end lost 2 bases, and 15 bases lay between the germline ends.

This sequence joins TRBV5-6 and TRBJ2-1; TRBD2 is a possible D gene (5 bases). Germline CDR1 and CDR2: SGHDT and YYEEEE. The CDR3 has 17 amino acids. The V gene lost 4 bases and the J gene lost 2 bases, with 19 bases spanning the gap. The CDR3 nucleotides are TGTGCCAGCAGCAGAACCGGACTCTCGCAGCCCTACAATGAGCAGTTCTTC. It codes for CASSRTGLSQPYNEQFF.

The genes are TRBV11-3 and TRBJ1-1; D call uncertain. CDR1 is SGHNT and CDR2 is YENEEA in the germline V gene. With 4 bases removed from V and 1 base from J, the gap between germline ends came to 13 bases. There are 15 residues in the CDR3. CDR3 in DNA: TGTGCCAGCAGCTCTAGCCGGACTTCGAACACTGAAGCTTTCTTT. Translated, it gives CASSSSRTSNTEAFF.

This chain connects TRBV5-8 to TRBJ2-5, with no clear D. Per germline, CDR1 SGHTS and CDR2 YDEGEE. The CDR3 extends over 14 amino acids. Trimming took 0 bases from V and 0 from J, leaving 6 bases between them. CDR3 residues: CASSLAVYQETQYF. Written as DNA, the CDR3 is TGTGCCAGCAGCTTGGCTGTGTACCAAGAGACCCAGTACTTC.

The V gene is TRBV7-9, the J gene TRBJ2-2; 9 nucleotides align to TRBD2. Germline lookup yields CDR1 SEHNR and CDR2 FQNEAQ (reference sequence). The trim removed 6 bases at V and 2 bases at J, leaving 13 bases unmatched. This CDR3 comprises 18 residues. The CDR3 DNA sequence: TGTGCCAGCAGAGAGGCAGGAGCGGGAGGAGGAAACACCGGGGAGCTGTTTTTT. Its protein is CASREAGAGGGNTGELFF.

The genes are TRBV2 and TRBJ1-3; a weak D match, TRBD1 (6 bases). The CDR3 has 14 residues. V gave up 10 bases and J gave up 4 bases, with 17 bases separating them. Germline lookup yields CDR1 SNHLY and CDR2 FYNNEI. DNA of the CDR3: TGTGCCACTAGTCAGGGGTCGCGCGGAAACACCATATATTTT. Translation: CATSQGSRGNTIYF.

V gene TRBV6-5 combines with J gene TRBJ1-1; TRBD1 matches 7 bases. The CDR3 length is 14 residues. The ends lost 2 bases at V and 1 base at J; junction bases unmatched: 1. The germline V gene encodes CDR1 MNHEY and CDR2 SVGAGI. CDR3 nucleotides: TGTGCCAGCAGTTACGGGACAGAGAACACTGAAGCTTTCTTT. It encodes CASSYGTENTEAFF.

The chain links TRBV19 to TRBJ2-2; 8 bases are shared with TRBD1. The junction had 9 bases not matched to a gene; V was cut back by 3 bases and J by 6 bases. CDR1 is LNHDA and CDR2 is SQIVND in the germline V gene (reference sequence). This CDR3 comprises 16 residues. The CDR3 DNA is TGTGCCAGTAGTATCTATGAGACAGGGGTAGCCGGGGAGCTGTTTTTT. This codes for CASSIYETGVAGELFF.

V gene TRBV5-5 combines with J gene TRBJ1-4; the match to TRBD1 covers 7 bases. The germline gives CDR1 SGHKS, CDR2 YYEKEE (reference sequence). Trimming cost V 7 bases and J 0 bases; bases outside gene matches: 3. This CDR3 has 14 residues. CDR3 sequence (DNA): TGTGCCAGCTCCGGGACAGCAACTAATGAAAAACTGTTTTTT. This codes for CASSGTATNEKLFF.

The V call is TRBV5-6, the J call TRBJ2-7; 9 positions agree with TRBD2. This CDR3 contains 14 residues. V shed 3 bases and J 2 bases; nucleotides not matched to a gene: 3. CDR1 and CDR2 (germline): SGHDT, YYEEEE. The CDR3 sequence: CASSWTSATYEQYF. Here the CDR3 DNA reads TGTGCCAGCAGCTGGACTAGCGCAACCTACGAGCAGTACTTC.

The gene calls are TRBV9 and TRBJ2-7; the D gene is possibly TRBD2 (5 bases). Germline CDR1 is SGDLS and CDR2 is YYNGEE. The V and J ends lost 3 bases and 0 bases respectively, with 10 bases between them. This CDR3 spans 14 amino acids. The CDR3 spells CASSAGSLSYEQYF. The CDR3 DNA reads TGTGCCAGCAGCGCGGGAAGCCTCTCCTACGAGCAGTACTTC.

The chain links TRBV28 to TRBJ2-5, with 9 bases fitting TRBD2. Trimming at V came to 3 bases and at J to 1 base, leaving 6 bases not matched to a gene. Germline CDR1 reads MDHEN; CDR2 reads SYDVKM. This CDR3 is 16 amino acids long. This CDR3 reads CASSLNGGRAQETQYF. CDR3 bases: TGTGCCAGCAGTTTGAACGGCGGGAGGGCCCAAGAGACCCAGTACTTC.

The rearrangement joins TRBV6-5 to TRBJ1-5; D possibly corresponds to TRBD1 (6 bases). The CDR3 extends over 15 amino acids. Per the germline V gene, CDR1 is MNHEY and CDR2 is SVGAGI. V lost 6 bases, J lost 3 bases, and 15 bases lay in between. The CDR3 region has the DNA TGTGCCAGCAGGTCCCGGGGGGCTCTCAATCAGCCCCAGCATTTT. Translated: CASRSRGALNQPQHF.